This T cell receptor beta chain was captured by sequencing in a study of T cells in Graves' hyperthyroidism and ophthalmopathy. Amplification yielded TCR beta CDR3 regions, with RNA transcripts as the source. Researchers ran a first-round RT-PCR on the TCR CDR3 using the HTBI primer set. TCRdb itself ran the multiplex PCR reads through MiXCR, one entry per CDR3 protein. The sample consists of about 510,000 distinct CDR3 sequences, 11% to 15% of them appearing once. The V and J ends lost 0 bases and 0 bases respectively, with 12 bases between them. Germline V gives CDR1 DFQATT, CDR2 SNEGSKA (reference sequence). CDR3 length: 16 amino acids. This clonotype was recorded many times.

The J gene is TRBJ2-1, the V gene TRBV20-1; D possibly corresponds to TRBD2 (5 bases). The TCR comes from a woman between 40 and 50 years old with Graves' hyperthyroidism. Sequencing was performed on blood. The CDR3 bases are TGCAGTGCTAGAGATGACCTGACTATCTCCTACAATGAGCAGTTCTTC. Translation: CSARDDLTISYNEQFF.